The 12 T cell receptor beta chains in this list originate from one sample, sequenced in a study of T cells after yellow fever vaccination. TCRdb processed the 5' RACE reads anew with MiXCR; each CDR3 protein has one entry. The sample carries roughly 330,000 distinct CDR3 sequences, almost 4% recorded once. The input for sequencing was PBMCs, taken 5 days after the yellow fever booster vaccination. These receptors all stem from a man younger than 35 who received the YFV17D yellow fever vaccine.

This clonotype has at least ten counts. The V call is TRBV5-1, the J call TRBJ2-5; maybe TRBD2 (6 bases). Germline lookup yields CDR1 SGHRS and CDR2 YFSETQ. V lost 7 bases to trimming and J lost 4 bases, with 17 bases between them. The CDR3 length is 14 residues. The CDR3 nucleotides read TGCGCCAGCGAATCTAACCTCGGGGGAGAGACCCAGTACTTC. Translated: CASESNLGGETQYF.

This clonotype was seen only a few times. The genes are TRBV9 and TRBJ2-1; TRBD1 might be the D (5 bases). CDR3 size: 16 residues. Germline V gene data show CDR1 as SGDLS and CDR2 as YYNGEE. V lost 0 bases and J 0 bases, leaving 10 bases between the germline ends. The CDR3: CASSVGGAPSYNEQFF. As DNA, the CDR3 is TGTGCCAGCAGCGTAGGTGGGGCCCCCTCCTACAATGAGCAGTTCTTC.

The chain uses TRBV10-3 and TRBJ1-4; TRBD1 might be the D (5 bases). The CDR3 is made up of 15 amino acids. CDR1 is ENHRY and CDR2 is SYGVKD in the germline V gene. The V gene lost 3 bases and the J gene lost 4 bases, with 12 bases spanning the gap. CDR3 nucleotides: TGTGCCATCAGTGAACCAGGGCCCTTTAATGAAAAACTGTTTTTT. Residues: CAISEPGPFNEKLFF.

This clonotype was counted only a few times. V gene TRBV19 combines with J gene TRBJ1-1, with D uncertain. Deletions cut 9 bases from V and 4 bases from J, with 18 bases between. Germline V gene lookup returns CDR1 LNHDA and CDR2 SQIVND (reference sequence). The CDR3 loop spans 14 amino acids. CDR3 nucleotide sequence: TGTGCCAGCTCCGGAGAGTGGTGGGGCACTGAAGCTTTCTTT. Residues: CASSGEWWGTEAFF.

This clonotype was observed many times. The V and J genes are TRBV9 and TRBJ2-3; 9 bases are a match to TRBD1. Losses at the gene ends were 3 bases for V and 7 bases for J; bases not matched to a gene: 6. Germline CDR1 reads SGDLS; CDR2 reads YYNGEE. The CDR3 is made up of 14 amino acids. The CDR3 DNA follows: TGTGCCAGCAGCGGGTGGGGACAGGGACATACGCAGTATTTT. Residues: CASSGWGQGHTQYF.

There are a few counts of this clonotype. CDR3 DNA sequence: TGTGCCAGCAGCCATGACCAGGGGACTATAACCTACGAGCAGTACTTC. As protein: CASSHDQGTITYEQYF. V gene TRBV6-5 combines with J gene TRBJ2-7; D perhaps matches TRBD2 (7 bases). Germline V CDR1 and CDR2: MNHEY, SVGAGI. Trimming removed 6 bases from V and 2 bases from J, with 20 bases in between. CDR3 size: 16 residues.

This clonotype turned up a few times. This CDR3 reads CASSLATRDNEKLFF. The CDR3, as DNA: TGCGCCAGCAGCTTGGCAACGCGTGATAATGAAAAACTGTTTTTT. The V and J genes are TRBV5-1 and TRBJ1-4; no firm D call. The CDR3 extends over 15 amino acids. Germline CDR1 SGHRS, CDR2 YFSETQ. V was trimmed by 0 bases and J by 4 bases, leaving 10 bases between them. Full variable domain (rest looked up from reference TRBV5-1 and TRBJ1-4): KAGVTQTPRYLIKTRGQQVTLSCSPISGHRSVSWYQQTPGQGLQFLFEYFSETQRNKGNFPGRFSGRQFSNSRSEMNVSTLELGDSALYLCASSLATRDNEKLFFGSGTQLSVL.

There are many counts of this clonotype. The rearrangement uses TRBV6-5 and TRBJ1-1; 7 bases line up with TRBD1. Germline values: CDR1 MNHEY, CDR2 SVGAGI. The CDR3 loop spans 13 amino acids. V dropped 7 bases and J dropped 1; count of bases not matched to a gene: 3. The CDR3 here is CASTGTANTEAFF. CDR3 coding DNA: TGTGCCAGCACCGGGACAGCGAACACTGAAGCTTTCTTT.

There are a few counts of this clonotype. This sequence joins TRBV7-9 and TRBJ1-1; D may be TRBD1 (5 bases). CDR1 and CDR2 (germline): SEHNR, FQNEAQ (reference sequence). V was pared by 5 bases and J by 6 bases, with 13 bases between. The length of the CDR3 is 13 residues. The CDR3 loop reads CASSLHGAAEAFF. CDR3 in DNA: TGTGCCAGCAGCCTCCACGGGGCCGCTGAAGCTTTCTTT.

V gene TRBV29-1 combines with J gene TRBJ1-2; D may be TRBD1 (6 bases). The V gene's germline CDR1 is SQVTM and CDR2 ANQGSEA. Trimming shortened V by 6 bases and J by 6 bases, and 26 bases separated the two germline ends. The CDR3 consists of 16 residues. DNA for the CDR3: TGCAGCGTGGAGAGACAGGTTGCTCCTCGAGGGGATGGCTACACCTTC. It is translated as CSVERQVAPRGDGYTF.

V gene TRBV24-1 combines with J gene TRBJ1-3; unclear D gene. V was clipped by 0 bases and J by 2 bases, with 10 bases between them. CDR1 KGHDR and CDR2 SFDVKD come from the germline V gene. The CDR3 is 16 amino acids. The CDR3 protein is CATSDLAEPPGNTIYF. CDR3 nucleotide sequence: TGTGCCACCAGTGATTTGGCAGAACCTCCTGGAAACACCATATATTTT.

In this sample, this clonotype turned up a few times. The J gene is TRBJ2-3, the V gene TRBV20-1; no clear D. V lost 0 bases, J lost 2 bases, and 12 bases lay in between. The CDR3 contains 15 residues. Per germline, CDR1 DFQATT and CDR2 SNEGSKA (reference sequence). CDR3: CSARDKGLATDTQYF. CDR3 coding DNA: TGCAGTGCTAGAGATAAAGGGTTGGCCACAGATACGCAGTATTTT.